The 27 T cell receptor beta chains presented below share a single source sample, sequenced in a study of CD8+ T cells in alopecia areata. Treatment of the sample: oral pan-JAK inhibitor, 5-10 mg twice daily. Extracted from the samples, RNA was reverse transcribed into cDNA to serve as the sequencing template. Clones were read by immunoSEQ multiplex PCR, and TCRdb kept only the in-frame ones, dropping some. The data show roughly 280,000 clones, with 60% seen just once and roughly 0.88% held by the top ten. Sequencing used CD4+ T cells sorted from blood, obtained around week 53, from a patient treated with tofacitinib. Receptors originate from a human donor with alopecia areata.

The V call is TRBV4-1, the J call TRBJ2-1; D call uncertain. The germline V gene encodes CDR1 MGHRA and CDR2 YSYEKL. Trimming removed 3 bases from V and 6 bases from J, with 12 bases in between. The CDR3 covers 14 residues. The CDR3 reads CASSHPPKSNEQFF. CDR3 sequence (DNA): TGCGCCAGCAGCCACCCGCCAAAATCCAATGAGCAGTTCTTC.

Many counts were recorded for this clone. The CDR3 protein is CASSLEGFPNYGYTF. The CDR3 DNA sequence: TGTGCCAGCAGCTTAGAAGGTTTTCCTAACTATGGCTACACCTTC. V is TRBV7-9 and J is TRBJ1-2; D gene uncertain. Per germline, CDR1 SEHNR and CDR2 FQNEAQ (reference sequence). This CDR3 is built from 15 residues. Trimming took 1 base from V and 0 from J, leaving 9 bases between them.

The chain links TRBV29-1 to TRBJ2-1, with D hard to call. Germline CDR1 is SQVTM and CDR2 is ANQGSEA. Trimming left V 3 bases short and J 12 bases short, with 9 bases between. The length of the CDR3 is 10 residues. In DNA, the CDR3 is TGCAGCGTTGATAGGTCCGGGCAGTTCTTC. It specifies CSVDRSGQFF.

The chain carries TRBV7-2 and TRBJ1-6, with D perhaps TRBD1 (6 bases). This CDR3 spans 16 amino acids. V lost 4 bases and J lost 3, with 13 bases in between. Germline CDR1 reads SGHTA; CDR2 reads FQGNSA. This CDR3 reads CASSSDSRGYNSPLHF. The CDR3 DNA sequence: TGTGCCAGCAGCTCGGACAGCCGTGGCTATAATTCACCCCTCCACTTT.

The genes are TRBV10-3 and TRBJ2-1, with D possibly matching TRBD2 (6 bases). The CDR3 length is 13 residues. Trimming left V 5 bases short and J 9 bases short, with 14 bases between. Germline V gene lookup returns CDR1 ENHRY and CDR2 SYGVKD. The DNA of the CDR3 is TGTGCCATCAGTAACGGGGGTATCAGTGAGCAGTTCTTC. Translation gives CAISNGGISEQFF.

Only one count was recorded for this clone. CDR3 loop: CASSLRRQSTNEKLFF. As DNA, the CDR3 is TGTGCCAGCAGTCTTCGTAGACAGTCAACTAATGAAAAACTGTTTTTT. J is TRBJ1-4 and V is TRBV27, with a weak D call TRBD1 (5 bases). V gave up 5 bases and J gave up 0 bases, with 13 bases separating them. The CDR3 consists of 16 residues. The germline V gene has CDR1 MNHEY and CDR2 SMNVEV (reference sequence).

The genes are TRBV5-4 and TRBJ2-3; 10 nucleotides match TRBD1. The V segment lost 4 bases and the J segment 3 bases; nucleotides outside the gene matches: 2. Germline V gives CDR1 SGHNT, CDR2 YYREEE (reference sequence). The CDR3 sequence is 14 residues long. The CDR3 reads CASSRTGGTDTQYF. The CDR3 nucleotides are TGTGCCAGCAGCCGGACAGGGGGGACAGATACGCAGTATTTT.

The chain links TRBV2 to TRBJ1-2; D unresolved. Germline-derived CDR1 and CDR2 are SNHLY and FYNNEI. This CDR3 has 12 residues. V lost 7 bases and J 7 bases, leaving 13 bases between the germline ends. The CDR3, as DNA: TGTGCCAGCACCATAGACTACCGTGGCTACACCTTC. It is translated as CASTIDYRGYTF.

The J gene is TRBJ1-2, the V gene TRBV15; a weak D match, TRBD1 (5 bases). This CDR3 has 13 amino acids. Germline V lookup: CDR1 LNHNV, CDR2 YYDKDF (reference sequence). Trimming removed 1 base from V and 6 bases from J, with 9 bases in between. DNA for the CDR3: TGTGCCACCAGCAGAGGGGACCCCGATGGCTACACCTTC. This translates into CATSRGDPDGYTF.

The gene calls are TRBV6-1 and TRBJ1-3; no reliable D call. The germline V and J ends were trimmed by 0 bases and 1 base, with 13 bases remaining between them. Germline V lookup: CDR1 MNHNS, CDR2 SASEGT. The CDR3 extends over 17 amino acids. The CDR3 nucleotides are TGTGCCAGCAGTGAAGCATGGTGGGGAAGATCTGGAAACACCATATATTTT. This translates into CASSEAWWGRSGNTIYF.

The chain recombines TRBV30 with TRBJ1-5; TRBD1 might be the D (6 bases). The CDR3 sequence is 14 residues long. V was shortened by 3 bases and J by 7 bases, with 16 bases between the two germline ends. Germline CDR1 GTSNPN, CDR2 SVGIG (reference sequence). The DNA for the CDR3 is TGTGCCTGGAGAGCCTCAGGGGTAGTCCAGCCCCAGCATTTT. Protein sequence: CAWRASGVVQPQHF.

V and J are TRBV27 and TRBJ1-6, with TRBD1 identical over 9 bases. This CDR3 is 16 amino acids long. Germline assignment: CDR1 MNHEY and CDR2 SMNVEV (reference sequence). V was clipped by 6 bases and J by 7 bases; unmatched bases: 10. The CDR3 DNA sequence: TGTGCCAGCAGCCCCGGGACAGGGATGGCCAATTCACCCCTCCACTTT. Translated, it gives CASSPGTGMANSPLHF.

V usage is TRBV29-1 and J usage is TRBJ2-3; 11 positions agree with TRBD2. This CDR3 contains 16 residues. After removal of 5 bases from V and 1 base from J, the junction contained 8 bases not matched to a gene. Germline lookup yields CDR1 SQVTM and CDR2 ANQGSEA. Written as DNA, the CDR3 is TGCAGCGTTCCACCTCCACTAGCGGGGGGCACAGATACGCAGTATTTT. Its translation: CSVPPPLAGGTDTQYF.

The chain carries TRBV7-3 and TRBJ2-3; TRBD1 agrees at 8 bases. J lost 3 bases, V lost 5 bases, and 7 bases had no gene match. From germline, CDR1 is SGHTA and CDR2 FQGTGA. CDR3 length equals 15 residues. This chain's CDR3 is CASSAGQGITDTQYF. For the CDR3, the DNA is TGTGCCAGCAGCGCAGGACAGGGTATTACAGATACGCAGTATTTT. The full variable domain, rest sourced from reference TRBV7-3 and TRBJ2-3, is GAGVSQTPSNKVTEKGKYVELRCDPISGHTALYWYRQSLGQGPEFLIYFQGTGAADDSGLPNDRFFAVRPEGSVSTLKIQRTERGDSAVYLCASSAGQGITDTQYFGPGTRLTVL.

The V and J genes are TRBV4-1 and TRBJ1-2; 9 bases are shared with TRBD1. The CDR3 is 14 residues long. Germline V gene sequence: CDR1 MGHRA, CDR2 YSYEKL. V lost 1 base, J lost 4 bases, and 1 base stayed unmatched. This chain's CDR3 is CASSQGQGVYGYTF. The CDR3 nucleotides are TGCGCCAGCAGCCAAGGACAGGGGGTCTATGGCTACACCTTC.

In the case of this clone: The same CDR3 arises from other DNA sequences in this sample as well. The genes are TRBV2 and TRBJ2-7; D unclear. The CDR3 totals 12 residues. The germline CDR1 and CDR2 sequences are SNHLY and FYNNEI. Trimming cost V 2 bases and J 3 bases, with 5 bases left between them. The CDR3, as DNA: TGTGCCAGCAGTGAATTGGGCTACGAGCAGTACTTC. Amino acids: CASSELGYEQYF. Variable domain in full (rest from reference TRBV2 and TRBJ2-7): EPEVTQTPSHQVTQMGQEVILRCVPISNHLYFYWYRQILGQKVEFLVSFYNNEISEKSEIFDDQFSVERPDGSNFTLKIRSTKLEDSAMYFCASSELGYEQYFGPGTRLTVT.

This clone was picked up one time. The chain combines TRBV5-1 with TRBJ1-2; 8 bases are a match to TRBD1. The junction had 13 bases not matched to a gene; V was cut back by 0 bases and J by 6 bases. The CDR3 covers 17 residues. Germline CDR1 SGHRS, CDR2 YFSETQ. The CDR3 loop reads CASSLDIWGQVDDGYTF. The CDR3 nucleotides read TGCGCCAGCAGCTTGGACATCTGGGGACAGGTTGATGATGGCTACACCTTC.

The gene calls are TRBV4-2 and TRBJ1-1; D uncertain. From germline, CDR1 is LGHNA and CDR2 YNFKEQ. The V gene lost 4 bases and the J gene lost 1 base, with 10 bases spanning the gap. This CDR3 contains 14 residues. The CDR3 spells CASSPSGQNTEAFF. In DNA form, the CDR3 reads TGTGCCAGCAGCCCCTCGGGCCAGAACACTGAAGCTTTCTTT.

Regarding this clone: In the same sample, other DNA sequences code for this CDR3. The CDR3 DNA is TGCGCCAGCAGCCAAGACGGCGGCTATGGCTACACCTTC. Translated: CASSQDGGYGYTF. The chain links TRBV4-1 to TRBJ1-2; no definite D call. Germline V gene data show CDR1 as MGHRA and CDR2 as YSYEKL. V was pared by 0 bases and J by 4 bases, with 6 bases between. The CDR3 is 13 residues long.

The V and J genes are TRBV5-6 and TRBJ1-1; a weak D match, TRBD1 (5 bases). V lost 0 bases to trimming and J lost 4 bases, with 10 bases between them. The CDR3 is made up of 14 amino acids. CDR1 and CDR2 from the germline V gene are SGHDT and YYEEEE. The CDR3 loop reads CASSLGARVTEAFF. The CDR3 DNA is TGTGCCAGCAGCTTGGGGGCCAGGGTCACTGAAGCTTTCTTT.

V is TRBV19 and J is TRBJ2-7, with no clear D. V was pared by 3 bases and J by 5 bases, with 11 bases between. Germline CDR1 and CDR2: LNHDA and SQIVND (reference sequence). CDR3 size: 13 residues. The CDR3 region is CASSIQKGNEQYF. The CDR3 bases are TGTGCCAGTAGTATTCAAAAGGGAAACGAGCAGTACTTC.

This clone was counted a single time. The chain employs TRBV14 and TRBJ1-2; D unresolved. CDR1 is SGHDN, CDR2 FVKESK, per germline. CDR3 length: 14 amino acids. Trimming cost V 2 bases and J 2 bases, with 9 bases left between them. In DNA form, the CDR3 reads TGTGCCAGCAGCCAATCCACACTGAACTATGGCTACACCTTC. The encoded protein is CASSQSTLNYGYTF.

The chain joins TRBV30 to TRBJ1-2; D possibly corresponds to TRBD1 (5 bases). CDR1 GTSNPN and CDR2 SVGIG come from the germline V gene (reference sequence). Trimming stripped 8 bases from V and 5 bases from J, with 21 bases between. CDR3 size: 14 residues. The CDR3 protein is CARILGGFSYGYTF. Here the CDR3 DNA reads TGTGCCCGGATCCTGGGGGGATTCTCTTATGGCTACACCTTC.

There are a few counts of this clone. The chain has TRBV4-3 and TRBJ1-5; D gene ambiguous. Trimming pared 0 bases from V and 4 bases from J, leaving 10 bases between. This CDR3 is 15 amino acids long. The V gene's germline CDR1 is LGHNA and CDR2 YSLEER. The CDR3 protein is CASSQDYQLNQPQHF. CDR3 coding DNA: TGCGCCAGCAGCCAAGATTACCAATTGAATCAGCCCCAGCATTTT.

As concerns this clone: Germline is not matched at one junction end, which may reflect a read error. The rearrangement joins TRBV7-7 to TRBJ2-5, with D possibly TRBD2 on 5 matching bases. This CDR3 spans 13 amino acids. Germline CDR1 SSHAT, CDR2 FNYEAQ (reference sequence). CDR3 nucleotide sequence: TGTGCTAGCAGCTTAGCGCTAACGGAGACCCAGTACTTC. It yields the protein CASSLALTETQYF.

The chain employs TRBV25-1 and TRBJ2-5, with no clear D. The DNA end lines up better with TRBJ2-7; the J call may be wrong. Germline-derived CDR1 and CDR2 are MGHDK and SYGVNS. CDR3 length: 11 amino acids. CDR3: CASSLRYEQYF. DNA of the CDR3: TGTGCCAGCAGTCTCCGGTACGAGCAGTACTTC.

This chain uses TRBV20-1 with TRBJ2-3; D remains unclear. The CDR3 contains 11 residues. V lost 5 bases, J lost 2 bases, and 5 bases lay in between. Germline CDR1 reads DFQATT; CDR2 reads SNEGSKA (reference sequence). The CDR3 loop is CSAGVTDTQYF. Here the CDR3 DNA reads TGCAGTGCTGGGGTCACAGATACGCAGTATTTT.